The sequence of this T cell receptor (beta chain) was determined in a study of human T cells and chemical hapten exposure (dated by TCRdb to about 2021). Study-wide context: For sensitization, 2% DPC in acetone was applied to an approximately 2 cm by approximately 2 cm area of upper inner arm skin. Throughout the study period of around 25 weeks, patients also received therapeutic DPC doses to the scalp every week. Patch testing was done on the upper back using Finn chambers containing 0.01% DPC, and results were scored after 6 days according to International Contact Dermatitis Research Group standards. The patient cohort, mostly female, included alopecia areata with under or over 50% scalp involvement, alopecia totalis and alopecia universalis. Libraries were pooled for sequencing, and per-sample TCR yields varied mainly because of small differences in library volumes within the pool. The study tracked peripheral blood TCR repertoire changes in vivo during primary and secondary sensitization to the hapten diphenylcyclopropenone (DPC) in alopecia patients. Blood samples were taken from patients before sensitization (week 0) and at 2, 6 and about 24 weeks after DPC sensitization. About 30 alopecia patients provided blood for TCR sequencing at one to four time points (pre-sensitization, 2, 6 and 24 weeks). Overall study outcomes, separate from this receptor: Expanded TCRs formed significantly more large CDR3 similarity clusters than pre-sensitization or healthy control sets, consistent with antigen-driven responses. All patients had alopecia, a presumed autoimmune disease, so their immune response might differ from that of healthy individuals. DPC sensitization did not change how many TCRs were above 1 in 1000 frequency, and no evidence was found of alterations in global repertoire structure. After repeated subsampling, the strength of the expansion versus patch-test correlation and the threshold at which it became significant changed. A positive correlation was found between the number of PT1 expanded TCRs and patch test score, with significance reached at thresholds 8, 16 and 32 but not 4.

Details on this clonotype: The target of this receptor is not known. No much larger clone exists at a distance of one base, and base qualities are not known.

The intended sense of this specimen's time point label: pre-sensitization, week 0. In light of the paper, this sample's treatment or condition label describes: therapeutic diphenylcyclopropenone sensitization with weekly scalp DPC. At every patch-test visit, the blood draw took place before the patch test was put on. To be eligible, patients had to be aged 18 to 70, diagnosed with alopecia and judged suitable for DPC therapy, while pregnant patients were excluded. Total RNA was extracted from unfractionated whole blood that had been collected in Tempus Blood RNA tubes. Library prep was done by RACE. Instrument used: NextSeq 500. During library preparation, unique molecular identifiers were attached to individual cDNA molecules so that TCRs could be counted in a quantitative, reproducible way. For every blood RNA sample, sequencing covered both the TCR alpha and TCR beta chains. Under the source paper's analysis protocol: The median number of TCRs per sample was over 85,000, ranging from 23,224 to 690,600. The Decombinator software suite was used to annotate V, J and CDR3 in the TCR reads. For PS versus PT1 abundance plots, all samples were subsampled to the same number of TCRs (28,000). Expanded TCRs were defined as absent before sensitization and observed at least eight times at the 2-week time point. TCRdb reran the public reads through fastp at Q25 and MiXCR, keeping productive beta chains. Each CDR3 protein appears once, grouped with its most common genes and DNA. TCRdb's processing, not the authors', yielded these V and J calls. The sample data list about 120,000 distinct CDR3 sequences, and 13% of these were observed just once. The ten largest clonotypes hold around 2.8% of the sample.

The CDR3 measures 10 amino acids from cysteine to phenylalanine. Of the read, only the CDR3 DNA is kept; its 30 bases are in frame from base 1. CDR1 and CDR2, per the germline V gene (reference sequence), are DFQATT and SNEGSKA. The trim is 2 bases for V and 2 bases for J, with a gap of 0 bases between the germline ends. Here the sequenced sample was whole blood, taken in connection with sensitization to the hapten diphenylcyclopropenone (DPC). The chain is made from TRBV20-1 and TRBJ2-5; the D gene cannot be resolved reliably. This clonotype was sampled from a woman in her late teens or twenties with alopecia areata. Some clones in this sample may be carry-over from other donors' samples. The CDR3 sequence is CSARQETQYF. The DNA sequence is given as TGCAGTGCTAGACAAGAGACCCAGTACTTC.